One and the same sample provided the 28 T cell receptor beta chains below, sequenced in a study of blood T cell repertoires in COVID-19. Repertoires were generated with immunoSEQ multiplex PCR, while TCRdb's copy carries only in-frame clones and drops some. In the table there are some 110,000 clones, less than 90% of which are singletons. The specimen was peripheral blood. Receptors were obtained from a man in his 70s who had recovered from COVID-19.

The chain is built from TRBV7-2 and TRBJ1-2, with unresolved D. The CDR3 consists of 16 residues. From germline, CDR1 is SGHTA and CDR2 FQGNSA. The ends were cut back, 1 base at V and 4 bases at J, with 16 bases in the middle. Written as DNA, the CDR3 is TGTGCCAGCAGCTTAGTAACGGCACCAGGAGGCTATGGCTACACCTTC. Translated: CASSLVTAPGGYGYTF.

The chain links TRBV9 to TRBJ2-2, with 7 positions matching TRBD2. CDR1 and CDR2 (germline): SGDLS, YYNGEE. The CDR3 sequence is 16 residues long. J was trimmed by 6 bases and V by 0 bases; bases with no gene match: 8. The CDR3 loop reads CASSVGAAGRAGELFF. The CDR3 bases are TGTGCCAGCAGCGTAGGAGCGGCAGGGAGGGCCGGGGAGCTGTTTTTT.

The rearrangement uses TRBV5-8 and TRBJ2-7; 7 bases are a match to TRBD1. Looked up from germline, CDR1 is SGHTS and CDR2 is YDEGEE. The CDR3 extends over 15 amino acids. V was clipped by 2 bases and J by 3 bases; unmatched bases: 8. In DNA form, the CDR3 reads TGTGCCAGCAGCTTCCCAGGGACAGCCTTCTACGAGCAGTACTTC. Protein product: CASSFPGTAFYEQYF.

The gene calls are TRBV11-2 and TRBJ1-3, with a weak D call TRBD1 (6 bases). The V end lost 8 bases, the J end lost 3 bases, and 14 bases lay between the germline ends. There are 14 residues in the CDR3. The germline gives CDR1 SGHAT, CDR2 FQNNGV. The CDR3 sequence is CASARWTVGNTIYF. In DNA form, the CDR3 reads TGTGCCAGCGCCCGATGGACAGTTGGAAACACCATATATTTT.

This chain connects TRBV24-1 to TRBJ2-2; D is unclear. The CDR3 runs 14 residues. CDR1 KGHDR and CDR2 SFDVKD come from the germline V gene. V shed 6 bases and J shed 2 bases, with 9 bases lying between them. The CDR3 sequence: CATSSPVNTGELFF. The CDR3 bases are TGTGCCACCAGTTCACCAGTAAACACCGGGGAGCTGTTTTTT.

The genes are TRBV28 and TRBJ2-6; D unclear. The ends were cut back, 6 bases at V and 10 bases at J, with 13 bases in the middle. This CDR3 is built from 13 residues. The V gene's germline CDR1 is MDHEN and CDR2 SYDVKM. Here the CDR3 reads CASSLVVQNVLTF. DNA of the CDR3: TGTGCCAGCAGCCTGGTCGTCCAGAACGTCCTGACTTTC.

The chain uses TRBV30 and TRBJ2-3; TRBD1 aligns across 8 bases. Trimming took 4 bases from V and 4 from J; bases not matched to a gene: 7. The CDR3 runs to 14 residues. Per germline, CDR1 GTSNPN and CDR2 SVGIG (reference sequence). CDR3 sequence (DNA): TGTGCCTGGACCCGACAGGGGCGTGCAGATACGCAGTATTTT. This gives the protein CAWTRQGRADTQYF. The full variable domain, in which reference TRBV30 and TRBJ2-3 provide the parts outside the CDR3, is SQTIHQWPATLVQPVGSPLSLECTVEGTSNPNLYWYRQAAGRGLQLLFYSVGIGQISSEVPQNLSASRPQDRQFILSSKKLLLSDSGFYLCAWTRQGRADTQYFGPGTRLTVL.

The J gene is TRBJ2-3, the V gene TRBV14; D might be TRBD2 (6 bases). Trimming removed 2 bases from V and 0 bases from J, with 12 bases in between. Germline V gene sequence: CDR1 SGHDN, CDR2 FVKESK. The CDR3 sequence is 16 residues long. The DNA for the CDR3 is TGTGCCAGCAGCCAACGTCGGGGGTATAGCACAGATACGCAGTATTTT. The encoded protein is CASSQRRGYSTDTQYF.

V usage is TRBV10-3 and J usage is TRBJ2-3; 10 bases map to TRBD2. CDR1 and CDR2 from the germline V gene are ENHRY and SYGVKD. The V gene end was trimmed by 4 bases and the J gene end by 4 bases; junction bases not matched to a gene: 11. The CDR3 has 17 amino acids. The CDR3, as DNA: TGTGCCATCAGTGTCTCATCTAGCGGGAGTCCCGCAGATACGCAGTATTTT. This translates into CAISVSSSGSPADTQYF.

The chain has TRBV7-2 and TRBJ1-2; a weak D match, TRBD1 (6 bases). The V end lost 2 bases, the J end lost 5 bases, and 21 bases lay between the germline ends. Germline-derived CDR1 and CDR2 are SGHTA and FQGNSA. This CDR3 is built from 17 residues. This CDR3 is CASSLFSGDRRPYGYTF. CDR3 coding DNA: TGTGCCAGCAGCTTATTCTCCGGCGACAGGAGACCGTATGGCTACACCTTC.

This CDR3 reads CASSPRREAANEKLFF. The CDR3 DNA is TGTGCCAGCAGCCCCCGTCGGGAGGCGGCTAATGAAAAACTGTTTTTT. The J gene is TRBJ1-4, the V gene TRBV11-2; D not resolved. Germline V gene lookup returns CDR1 SGHAT and CDR2 FQNNGV. The CDR3 sequence is 16 residues long. The V and J ends lost 5 bases and 3 bases respectively, with 16 bases between them.

This chain links TRBV10-3 with TRBJ2-1, with TRBD2 matching 9 bases. Germline CDR1 and CDR2: ENHRY and SYGVKD. With 0 bases clipped from V and 7 bases from J, the junction kept 7 bases outside the gene matches. This CDR3 spans 16 amino acids. The CDR3 coding sequence is TGTGCCATCAGTGAGTCGGGCGGGGGGGCTGTTAATGAGCAGTTCTTC. Its translation is CAISESGGGAVNEQFF.

V is TRBV5-1 and J is TRBJ2-1, with 9 bases identical to TRBD2. The length of the CDR3 is 14 residues. Germline CDR1 SGHRS, CDR2 YFSETQ. Losses at the gene ends were 4 bases for V and 9 bases for J; bases not matched to a gene: 8. CDR3 in DNA: TGCGCCAGCAGCCTGATAGCGGGAGCGGGTGAGCAGTTCTTC. This codes for CASSLIAGAGEQFF.

Notes on this clone: Other DNA sequences in the sample encode the same CDR3. The chain couples TRBV7-6 to TRBJ2-7, with 7 bases matching TRBD1. Germline V gene lookup returns CDR1 SGHVS and CDR2 FNYEAQ. The CDR3 loop spans 15 amino acids. J was trimmed by 0 bases and V by 0 bases; bases with no gene match: 2. Here the CDR3 DNA reads TGTGCCAGCAGCTTAGCAGGGGGCAGCTCCTACGAGCAGTACTTC. It encodes CASSLAGGSSYEQYF.

The chain carries TRBV6-5 and TRBJ1-5; D is uncertain. The V end lost 0 bases, the J end lost 9 bases, and 9 bases lay between the germline ends. The CDR3 loop spans 13 amino acids. Per germline, CDR1 MNHEY and CDR2 SVGAGI. The CDR3 sequence: CASSYSIGWPQHF. In nucleotides, the CDR3 is TGTGCCAGCAGTTACTCGATCGGGTGGCCCCAGCATTTT.

The V gene is TRBV7-2, the J gene TRBJ2-5, with 10 bases fitting TRBD1. Trimming at V came to 3 bases and at J to 7 bases, leaving 8 bases not matched to a gene. CDR1 is SGHTA and CDR2 is FQGNSA in the germline V gene. The CDR3 length is 15 residues. The CDR3: CASSFPGQGEWTQYF. In DNA form, the CDR3 reads TGTGCCAGCAGCTTCCCCGGACAGGGGGAATGGACCCAGTACTTC. Using reference TRBV7-2 and TRBJ2-5 for the parts outside the CDR3, the full variable domain is GAGVSQSPSNKVTEKGKDVELRCDPISGHTALYWYRQSLGQGLEFLIYFQGNSAPDKSGLPSDRFSAERTGGSVSTLTIQRTQQEDSAVYLCASSFPGQGEWTQYFGPGTRLLVL.

The chain employs TRBV4-3 and TRBJ2-3; possible D gene TRBD1, 5 bases. Per the germline V gene, CDR1 is LGHNA and CDR2 is YSLEER. V dropped 2 bases and J dropped 0 bases, with 6 bases sitting between them. The CDR3 length is 14 residues. As DNA, the CDR3 is TGCGCCAGCAGCCAAAGGGGTAGCACAGATACGCAGTATTTT. This encodes CASSQRGSTDTQYF.

The chain links TRBV5-4 to TRBJ2-3; TRBD2 is a possible D gene (5 bases). This CDR3 spans 16 amino acids. The ends were cut back, 2 bases at V and 2 bases at J, with 15 bases in the middle. Germline V gene data show CDR1 as SGHNT and CDR2 as YYREEE (reference sequence). CDR3 DNA sequence: TGTGCCAGCAGCTTACCGGGGAGCAGAATCACAGATACGCAGTATTTT. Translation: CASSLPGSRITDTQYF.

The chain links TRBV7-9 to TRBJ1-2; the match to TRBD1 covers 10 bases. The V and J ends lost 5 bases and 7 bases, in that order; junction bases with no gene match: 10. The germline V gene encodes CDR1 SEHNR and CDR2 FQNEAQ (reference sequence). This CDR3 comprises 15 residues. CDR3 sequence (DNA): TGTGCCAGCAGCAAGGACAGGGGGGACTATAGTGGCTACACCTTC. It yields the protein CASSKDRGDYSGYTF.

The V and J genes are TRBV12-1 and TRBJ2-5; the table's D gene call, TRBD1, was not cross checked with the DNA. TRBV12-1 is classified as a pseudogene. The CDR3 has 16 amino acids. The CDR3 reads CASSPWDRGGKETQYF. The CDR3 DNA reads as TGTGCCAGCAGCCCATGGGACAGGGGCGGAAAGGAGACCCAGTACTTC.

This chain connects TRBV7-6 to TRBJ2-1, with 13 bases matching TRBD2. Germline-derived CDR1 and CDR2 are SGHVS and FNYEAQ. This CDR3 comprises 16 residues. V lost 5 bases and J lost 4; bases outside the gene matches: 5. CDR3 nucleotides: TGTGCCAGCAGCAACGGGACTAGCGGGATGTACAATGAGCAGTTCTTC. It codes for CASSNGTSGMYNEQFF.

This clone was found once. The chain uses TRBV4-3 and TRBJ1-6; D gene uncertain. This CDR3 comprises 15 residues. Trimming removed 2 bases at V and 7 bases at J, with 12 bases between. CDR1 and CDR2 from the germline V gene are LGHNA and YSLEER. The CDR3 DNA reads as TGCGCCAGCAGCCAATTTGACGGAGAAAATTCACCCCTCCACTTT. Its translation: CASSQFDGENSPLHF.

This clone was seen once. V and J are TRBV5-4 and TRBJ2-1; 8 bases fit TRBD1. This CDR3 region has 16 residues. Germline V gene lookup returns CDR1 SGHNT and CDR2 YYREEE (reference sequence). The J segment lost 2 bases and the V segment lost 5 bases, leaving 9 bases of the junction unmatched. The CDR3 nucleotides are TGTGCCAGCAGTCGTGACAGGGGAGTCACCTACAATGAGCAGTTCTTC. Translated, it gives CASSRDRGVTYNEQFF.

The sample holds a few counts of this clone. The chain recombines TRBV5-6 with TRBJ2-7, with TRBD2 matching over 10 bases. This CDR3 spans 16 amino acids. Trimming cost V 3 bases and J 7 bases; bases outside gene matches: 13. Germline CDR1 reads SGHDT; CDR2 reads YYEEEE. For the CDR3, the DNA is TGTGCCAGCAGCTCCGGACTAGCGGAAACTCTAAGGGAGCAGTACTTC. This translates into CASSSGLAETLREQYF.

The chain carries TRBV7-3 and TRBJ2-5; D is possibly TRBD2 (7 bases). The V end lost 2 bases, the J end lost 4 bases, and 20 bases lay between the germline ends. The CDR3 totals 17 residues. Germline V gene sequence: CDR1 SGHTA, CDR2 FQGTGA. CDR3 DNA: TGTGCCAGCAGCTTAGGCGCTCTGGCGGGGGCGGGAGAGACCCAGTACTTC. It is translated as CASSLGALAGAGETQYF.

V gene TRBV15 combines with J gene TRBJ1-1, with D perhaps matching TRBD1 (6 bases). The CDR3 is 18 residues long. Per the germline V gene, CDR1 is LNHNV and CDR2 is YYDKDF (reference sequence). V was shortened by 3 bases and J by 4 bases, with 24 bases between the two germline ends. This CDR3 is CATSRLPYRESWSTEAFF. The CDR3 DNA sequence: TGTGCCACCAGCAGGCTCCCGTACAGGGAAAGTTGGAGCACTGAAGCTTTCTTT.

The chain has TRBV10-3 and TRBJ2-6; no reliable D call. The CDR3 runs to 18 residues. V shed 0 bases and J shed 0 bases, with 12 bases lying between them. CDR1 is ENHRY and CDR2 is SYGVKD in the germline V gene. Written as DNA, the CDR3 is TGTGCCATCAGTGAGTCGCCTCTGGAGAGCTCTGGGGCCAACGTCCTGACTTTC. This sequence encodes CAISESPLESSGANVLTF.

The chain couples TRBV7-6 to TRBJ1-1, with unresolved D. V was trimmed by 3 bases and J by 11 bases, leaving 10 bases between them. This CDR3 is 11 amino acids long. CDR1 is SGHVS, CDR2 FNYEAQ, per germline. CDR3 amino acids: CASSLTKFAFF. CDR3 DNA: TGTGCCAGCAGCTTGACTAAGTTTGCTTTCTTT.